The rows below give T cell receptor beta chains drawn from one sample of a study of breast tumors, draining lymph nodes, adjacent tissues. MiXCR was run by TCRdb on the multiplex PCR reads, yielding one entry per CDR3 protein. The sample records some 150,000 distinct CDR3 sequences, about a fifth being singletons. Specimen: axillary lymph node tissue. Every receptor here comes from a female donor with breast cancer. Some clones in this sample may be carry-over from other donors' samples. Each CDR3 is given with its conserved first and last residue. The D gene is left open where the match is weak. For some rows the clone size is stated as once, few or many, or as a class when expanded; others skip it.

V gene: TRBV30
D gene: -
clone size: many
J gene: TRBJ1-2
CDR3 protein: CAWSEVGGYTF
CDR3 DNA: TGTGCCTGGAGTGAGGTTGGAGGCTACACCTTC

V gene: TRBV5-1
D gene: -
clone size: many
J gene: TRBJ2-5
CDR3 protein: CASSLYSRRGETQYF
CDR3 DNA: TGCGCCAGCAGCTTGTACTCTAGACGCGGGGAGACCCAGTACTTC

V gene: TRBV19
D gene: TRBD1
clone size: many
J gene: TRBJ1-5
CDR3 protein: CASSETGGNQPQHF
CDR3 DNA: TGTGCCAGTAGCGAGACAGGGGGCAATCAGCCCCAGCATTTT

V gene: TRBV3-1
D gene: TRBD2
clone size: few
J gene: TRBJ2-1
CDR3 protein: CASSPGLAGVIAYNEQFF
CDR3 DNA: TGTGCCAGCAGCCCGGGACTAGCGGGAGTTATCGCCTACAATGAGCAGTTCTTC

V gene: TRBV5-1
D gene: TRBD1
clone size: many
J gene: TRBJ2-3
CDR3 protein: CASSLRTGLTDTQYF
CDR3 DNA: TGCGCCAGCAGCTTAAGGACAGGGTTGACAGATACGCAGTATTTT

V gene: TRBV18
D gene: -
clone size: -
J gene: TRBJ2-1
CDR3 protein: CASSRPQGANEQFF
CDR3 DNA: TGTGCCAGCTCACGACCACAGGGTGCCAATGAGCAGTTCTTC

V gene: TRBV29-1
D gene: -
clone size: many
J gene: TRBJ2-3
CDR3 protein: CSVVGGASTDTQYF
CDR3 DNA: TGCAGCGTTGTGGGGGGAGCTAGCACAGATACGCAGTATTTT

V gene: TRBV5-1
D gene: TRBD2
clone size: many
J gene: TRBJ2-3
CDR3 protein: CASSPGLAGWDTQYF
CDR3 DNA: TGCGCCAGCTCCCCGGGACTAGCGGGATGGGATACGCAGTATTTT

V gene: TRBV19
D gene: -
clone size: many
J gene: TRBJ1-5
CDR3 protein: CASSLTGRYSQPQHF
CDR3 DNA: TGTGCCAGTAGTCTAACAGGGCGTTATAGTCAGCCCCAGCATTTT

V gene: TRBV12-3/TRBV12-4
D gene: -
clone size: many
J gene: TRBJ2-7
CDR3 protein: CASSASYEQYF
CDR3 DNA: TGTGCCAGCAGTGCCTCCTACGAGCAGTACTTC

V gene: TRBV20-1
D gene: -
clone size: many
J gene: TRBJ2-2
CDR3 protein: CSARRGNLNTGELFF
CDR3 DNA: TGCAGTGCTAGGCGCGGGAACTTGAACACCGGGGAGCTGTTTTTT

V gene: TRBV24-1
D gene: TRBD1
clone size: many
J gene: TRBJ2-7
CDR3 protein: CATSDQYPGTGAYEQYF
CDR3 DNA: TGTGCCACCAGTGATCAATATCCCGGGACAGGGGCCTACGAGCAGTACTTC

V gene: TRBV19
D gene: TRBD2
clone size: few
J gene: TRBJ2-5
CDR3 protein: CASSIDHGGGETQYF
CDR3 DNA: TGTGCCAGTAGTATAGATCACGGGGGAGGGGAGACCCAGTACTTC

V gene: TRBV6-1
D gene: TRBD2
clone size: -
J gene: TRBJ2-1
CDR3 protein: CASSEASGSFDEQFF
CDR3 DNA: TGTGCCAGCAGTGAAGCCAGCGGGAGCTTCGATGAGCAGTTCTTC

V gene: TRBV19
D gene: -
clone size: many
J gene: TRBJ2-1
CDR3 protein: CASKGGGGSNEQFF
CDR3 DNA: TGTGCCAGTAAAGGGGGAGGTGGTAGCAATGAGCAGTTCTTC

V gene: TRBV5-5
D gene: TRBD1
clone size: many
J gene: TRBJ2-7
CDR3 protein: CASSLAGTDDEQYF
CDR3 DNA: TGTGCCAGCAGCTTGGCCGGGACAGATGACGAGCAGTACTTC

V gene: TRBV9
D gene: -
clone size: many
J gene: TRBJ2-5
CDR3 protein: CASSRQKISQETQYF
CDR3 DNA: TGTGCCAGCAGCAGACAAAAGATCAGCCAAGAGACCCAGTACTTC

V gene: TRBV3-1
D gene: -
clone size: many
J gene: TRBJ2-5
CDR3 protein: CASSRSGGRETQYF
CDR3 DNA: TGTGCCAGCAGCCGTTCTGGGGGAAGGGAGACCCAGTACTTC

V gene: TRBV6-6
D gene: -
clone size: many
J gene: TRBJ1-2
CDR3 protein: CASRPGLGYGYTF
CDR3 DNA: TGTGCCAGCAGGCCAGGTCTGGGCTATGGCTACACCTTC

V gene: TRBV4-2
D gene: -
clone size: many
J gene: TRBJ2-1
CDR3 protein: CASSVLGTGNEQFF
CDR3 DNA: TGTGCCAGCAGCGTCCTCGGCACTGGAAATGAGCAGTTCTTC

V gene: TRBV4-1
D gene: -
clone size: many
J gene: TRBJ1-2
CDR3 protein: CASSQAGGSNYGYTF
CDR3 DNA: TGCGCCAGCAGCCAAGCGGGCGGGTCTAACTATGGCTACACCTTC

V gene: TRBV10-3
D gene: -
clone size: many
J gene: TRBJ2-7
CDR3 protein: CATTKEQSYEQYF
CDR3 DNA: TGTGCCACCACCAAGGAGCAGAGCTACGAGCAGTACTTC

V gene: TRBV7-9
D gene: TRBD2
clone size: many
J gene: TRBJ2-2
CDR3 protein: CASSWERESGELFF
CDR3 DNA: TGTGCCAGCAGCTGGGAGCGGGAGTCCGGGGAGCTGTTTTTT

V gene: TRBV11-2
D gene: TRBD2
clone size: -
J gene: TRBJ2-3
CDR3 protein: CASSLTAGGGPDTQYF
CDR3 DNA: TGTGCCAGCAGCTTAACGGCGGGAGGCGGGCCAGATACGCAGTATTTT

V gene: TRBV11-2
D gene: -
clone size: many
J gene: TRBJ2-3
CDR3 protein: CASSPTAIGTQYF
CDR3 DNA: TGTGCCAGCAGCCCCACCGCGATCGGTACGCAGTATTTT

V gene: TRBV6-2/TRBV6-3
D gene: -
clone size: few
J gene: TRBJ2-4
CDR3 protein: CASNDPLKLAKNIQYF
CDR3 DNA: TGTGCCAGCAATGACCCGCTGAAGCTAGCCAAAAACATTCAGTACTTC

V gene: TRBV4-3
D gene: TRBD2
clone size: many
J gene: TRBJ2-5
CDR3 protein: CASSQDVQREQETQYF
CDR3 DNA: TGCGCCAGCAGCCAAGATGTCCAGCGGGAGCAAGAGACCCAGTACTTC

V gene: TRBV29-1
D gene: -
clone size: many
J gene: TRBJ1-2
CDR3 protein: CSVEDGGGYTF
CDR3 DNA: TGCAGCGTTGAAGATGGGGGTGGCTACACCTTC